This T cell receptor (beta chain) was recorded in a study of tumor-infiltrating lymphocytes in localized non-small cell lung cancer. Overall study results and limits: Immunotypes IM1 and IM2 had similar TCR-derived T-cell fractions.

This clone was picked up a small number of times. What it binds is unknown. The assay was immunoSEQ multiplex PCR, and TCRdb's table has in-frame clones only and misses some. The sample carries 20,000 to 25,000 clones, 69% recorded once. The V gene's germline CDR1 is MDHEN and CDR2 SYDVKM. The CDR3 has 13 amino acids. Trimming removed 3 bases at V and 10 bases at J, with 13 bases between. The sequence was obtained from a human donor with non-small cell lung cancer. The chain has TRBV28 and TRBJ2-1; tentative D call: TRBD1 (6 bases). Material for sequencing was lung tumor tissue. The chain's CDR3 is CASSFTGLGEQFF. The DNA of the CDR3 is TGTGCCAGCAGTTTCACAGGGCTGGGAGAGCAGTTCTTC.